Below, one TCR beta chain is given with its context. This clone was picked up one time. Its recognized antigen is unknown. Base-call qualities are not available, and no considerably larger clone is one nucleotide away. These data originate in a study of cytomegalovirus exposure and HLA in healthy donors listed by TCRdb under 2017. With respect to the entire study: According to an earlier analysis of around 600 of the donors, about 179 million T cells yielded approximately 120 million unique TCR beta sequences and about 300 Gb of sequence data. In the later analysis, no new phenotypic data were used to find candidate immune exposures; instead, reliance was placed on TCR beta sequences and their occurrence across donors. To predict cytomegalovirus infection status, the study brought together high-throughput TCR immunosequencing, statistical association of individual TCRs with disease status, and machine learning. Every repertoire in the discovery cohort had been generated on one and the same sequencing platform. Donor age, sex, ethnicity and CMV serostatus were compiled together with the repertoire data. An early release that covered fewer than 800 HLA-typed donors contained about 300 gigabases of sequencing data and around 85 million unique TCR sequences. Using immunosequencing, the study profiled T cell repertoires from about 620 subjects and related those repertoires to cytomegalovirus serostatus. In an earlier analysis of 587 of the donors, high-throughput TCR beta sequencing was used to judge whether each TCR beta V gene segment behaved as functional or pseudogenic. Among roughly 400 genotyped donors of the cohort, an average of around 240,000 unique TCR beta nucleotide sequences were sequenced per donor, roughly 20% of them non-productive. In a later analysis, previously published TCR beta repertoires from 666 donors were re-analyzed and high-resolution HLA genotyping was added so that TCR occurrence patterns could be studied. The study aimed to test whether cataloging public T cell receptors could reveal signatures of past pathogen exposure. Class I and class II HLA loci were covered by the typing at four-digit resolution. Besides the first cohort of more than 650 subjects, a separate validation cohort made up of 95 to 150 different subjects was used. The number of donors typed differed by locus, with roughly 620-630 for A, B, C, DRB1 and DQB1, around 500 for DQA1, 600 to 610 for DPA1, and 450 to 480 for DPB1. A later genetic analysis used genome-wide SNP genotypes for about three fifths of the roughly 700 donors, treating that subset as a discovery cohort. The genetic ancestry cluster associated with self-reported Caucasian donors included approximately 85% of the roughly 400 genotyped donors. Roughly five DR-DQ haplotypes were handled as single units for association and clustering because linkage in the cohort was strong.

General study outcomes and caveats: Specific HLA alleles were associated with some 15,000 TCR beta sequences at a false discovery rate of 0.05 in a later analysis. In a later genetic analysis, fewer N-insertions in productive TCRs were reported among donors in an Asian-associated ancestry cluster than the approximately 670-donor mean. A few of the identified cytomegalovirus-associated TCR beta chains were confirmed in vitro to be specific for cytomegalovirus antigens. Broadly in line with IMGT annotations, most TCR beta V segments showed up in productive rearrangements about 87% or about 30% of the time in an earlier analysis of several hundred of the donors. Only TCR beta chains were sequenced in this cohort, and the absence of alpha or paired-chain data limited detectable features. According to a later analysis, TCR association rates differed among HLA loci, with DRB1 alleles showing the most associated TCRs and HLA-C alleles showing the fewest. A later genetic analysis associated a missense DCLRE1C variant with V-gene and J-gene trimming of TCR beta chains, and an independent cohort replicated the association. When HLA alleles, especially DR and DQ, strongly co-occurred, attributing TCR associations to individual alleles was difficult. The authors suggested that the approach could potentially be generalized to other disease states and immunological phenotypes. Immune exposure information for the cohort was limited to CMV serostatus. Correlated functional status among segregating V segments might be attributable to linkage disequilibrium, but an unknown experimental factor could not be ruled out. The study listed 150 to 200 TCR beta chains as associated with cytomegalovirus. Roughly 15 rarely observed V segments, including chromosome 9 orphons, were excluded from the earlier analysis of some 590 of the donors because counts were too low. Because the 87-base-pair reads could not distinguish some IMGT-functional V segments, including TRBV6-2 and TRBV6-3, those segments were excluded. Because HLA typing was unavailable for some donors at each locus, only the typed subset was used in association tests. In a later analysis, several top co-occurrence clusters were reported to appear linked to parvovirus B19, influenza, CMV and Epstein-Barr virus. Roughly uniform sequencing depth across donors was assumed in presence/absence analyses, although this assumption may not hold. A later analysis found that HLA-associated TCR beta chains were more clonally expanded and had lower generation probabilities than equally common non-associated chains. According to a later analysis, most CMV-associated TCR beta chains appeared to be HLA-restricted, and the HLA associations seemed to be driven largely by CMV exposure. A group of highly shared sequence variants was considered likely to be a technical artifact of the sequencing pipeline. A further reported finding was that TCR beta sequences accurately predicted the HLA-A and HLA-B alleles for most subjects in the first cohort. Across donors, most TCR sequences were observed very rarely, whereas some public TCRs were present in many individuals. In both the original and validation cohorts, the classifier was reported to diagnose cytomegalovirus status with high specificity and sensitivity.

Library creation used the immunoSEQ multiplex PCR assay. For the multiplex PCR, a mixture combining 60 forward primers for TCR Vbeta segments and 13 reverse primers for TCR Jbeta segments was used. The CDR3 region of rearranged TCR beta genes was amplified from genomic DNA with a multiplex PCR assay. Amplified TCR beta libraries were sequenced as 87-base-pair reads on the Illumina HiSeq System. The published analysis was carried out like this. Across the 666 repertoires, a later analysis counted roughly 84 million unique TCR beta chains, some 11 million of which were shared by at least two donors. A nearest-neighbor algorithm error-corrected the raw reads and collapsed the reads into unique sequences, merging closely related sequences to remove PCR and sequencing errors. To assign V, D and J gene segments, CDR3 sequences were aligned to IMGT reference sequences. Each retained sequence needed at least a six-nucleotide match to both a V gene segment and a J gene segment. A rearrangement was called productive if the CDR3 had no stop codons and remained in frame with V and J, and every other rearrangement was called non-productive. CDR3 was defined according to IMGT convention as the region running from the second conserved V-encoded cysteine to the conserved J-encoded phenylalanine. Sequences without an unambiguous match to a single V gene segment were excluded from the earlier analysis of approximately 560 of the donors. An earlier analysis of some 610 of the donors called V segments functional above 56.7% productive rearrangements and segregating when the between-donor standard deviation exceeded 5%. To diagnose cytomegalovirus status from the catalog of TCR beta chain sequences, a statistical classification framework was built. In a later analysis, TCR nucleotide sequences were compared against IMGT/GENE-DB human TR gene sequences so that V and J genes could be assigned. In a later analysis, CDR3 sequences and most-parsimonious VDJ recombination scenarios were assigned using the TCRdist pipeline. In a later analysis, every TCR beta chain was defined by the combination of its CDR3 amino acid sequence and its V-gene family, and reads without a unique V-gene family were dropped. To address suspected cross-contamination and a sequencing artifact, a later analysis removed some 620 highly shared, low-generation-probability nucleotide sequences. A later analysis calculated a clonal expansion index for each public chain from normalized within-repertoire ranks of inferred template counts. In a later analysis, generation probabilities were computed with a VDJ recombination model fitted to out-of-frame rearrangements, and the resulting probabilities were checked against IGoR. In a later analysis, hypergeometric tests were used to score TCR-TCR, TCR-HLA and TCR-CMV co-occurrence, with a repertoire-size bias correction applied to TCR pairs. A later analysis estimated false discovery rates by permuting HLA or CMV assignments 20 times. In a later analysis, co-occurring TCRs were grouped using DBSCAN, with TCRdist sequence similarity added in when clustering inside HLA-allele-positive subsets. Co-occurrence clustering excluded repertoires with fewer than 30,000 or more than 120,000 public chains, plus five with anomalous nucleotide sharing. Here the immuneACCESS table is served through TCRdb, limited to in-frame sequences with V and J called. Missing clones are a known gap in these copies; in checked studies unresolved V genes cover under half, and the rest lacks a known reason. The DNA was the basis for D and trimming; V, J and clone size are from that table. A total of 150,000 to 170,000 clones appear in this sample, 80% of them only once. 13% of the sample is held by the ten biggest clonotypes.

The CDR3 has 11 amino acids, counting the end cysteine and phenylalanine. The only DNA kept is the CDR3, 33 bases in frame from the first base. CDR1 and CDR2, per the germline V gene, are SQVTM and ANQGSEA. The V and J ends are trimmed by 7 bases and 1 base, leaving 7 bases between them. The cohort was made up of roughly 670 healthy bone marrow donors. At the time of sampling, every cohort member was nominally healthy, though immune exposures that went unrecorded were likely present. The donor was CMV seropositive and belonged to the group of 250 to 300 seropositive cohort members. Each donor provided a peripheral blood sample, and peripheral blood mononuclear cells were used for TCR beta sequencing. Genomic DNA was extracted from the blood cell samples with the Qiagen DNeasy Blood Extraction Kit.

This TCR came from a man aged 25-45 years in good health and CMV-seropositive. The sequencing sample was made of PBMCs. The chain links TRBV29-1 with TRBJ2-5; TRBD1 is perhaps the D gene, given 6 matching bases. The base sequence is TGCAGCGGACAGGTCCAAGAGACCCAGTACTTC. Translated, it reads CSGQVQETQYF.